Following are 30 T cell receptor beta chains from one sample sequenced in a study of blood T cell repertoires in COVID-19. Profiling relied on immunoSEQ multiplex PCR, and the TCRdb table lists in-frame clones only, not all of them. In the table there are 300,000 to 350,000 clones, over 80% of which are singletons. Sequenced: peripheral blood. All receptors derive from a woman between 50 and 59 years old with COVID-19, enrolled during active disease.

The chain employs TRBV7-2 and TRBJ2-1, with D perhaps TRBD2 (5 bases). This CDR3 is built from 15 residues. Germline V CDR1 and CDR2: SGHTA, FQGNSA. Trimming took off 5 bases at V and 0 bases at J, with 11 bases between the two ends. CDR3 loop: CASSPLGVSYNEQFF. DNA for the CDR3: TGTGCCAGCAGCCCCCTCGGGGTCTCCTACAATGAGCAGTTCTTC.

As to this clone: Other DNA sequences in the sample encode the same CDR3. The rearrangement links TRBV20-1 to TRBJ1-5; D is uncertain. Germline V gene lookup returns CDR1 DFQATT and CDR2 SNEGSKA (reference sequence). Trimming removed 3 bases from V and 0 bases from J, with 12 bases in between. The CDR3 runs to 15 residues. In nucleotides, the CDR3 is TGCAGTGCTAGTCTTAGACAAAATAGCAATCAGCCCCAGCATTTT. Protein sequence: CSASLRQNSNQPQHF.

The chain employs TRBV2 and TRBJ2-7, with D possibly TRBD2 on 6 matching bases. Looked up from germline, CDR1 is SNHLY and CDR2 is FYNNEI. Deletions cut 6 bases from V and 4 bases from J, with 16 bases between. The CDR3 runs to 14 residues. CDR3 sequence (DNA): TGTGCCAGCAGAAACCGTGGGGGGACTTACGAGCAGTACTTC. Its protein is CASRNRGGTYEQYF.

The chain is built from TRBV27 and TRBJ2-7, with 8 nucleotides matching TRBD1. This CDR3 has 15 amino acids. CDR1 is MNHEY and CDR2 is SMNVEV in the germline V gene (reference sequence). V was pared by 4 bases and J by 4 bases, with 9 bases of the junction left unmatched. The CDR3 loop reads CASSYQGAVRYEQYF. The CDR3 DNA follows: TGTGCCAGCAGTTACCAGGGGGCAGTCCGGTACGAGCAGTACTTC.

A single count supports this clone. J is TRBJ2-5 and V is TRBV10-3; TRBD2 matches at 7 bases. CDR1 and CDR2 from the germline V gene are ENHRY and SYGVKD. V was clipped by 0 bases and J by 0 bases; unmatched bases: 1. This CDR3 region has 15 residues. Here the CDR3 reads CAISESLAHQETQYF. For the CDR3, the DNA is TGTGCCATCAGTGAGTCACTAGCGCACCAAGAGACCCAGTACTTC.

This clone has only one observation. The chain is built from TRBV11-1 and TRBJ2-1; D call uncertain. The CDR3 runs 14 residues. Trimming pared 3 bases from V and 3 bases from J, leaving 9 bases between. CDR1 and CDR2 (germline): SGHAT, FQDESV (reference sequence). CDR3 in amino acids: CASSFEADYNEQFF. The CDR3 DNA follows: TGTGCCAGCAGCTTCGAGGCTGACTACAATGAGCAGTTCTTC.

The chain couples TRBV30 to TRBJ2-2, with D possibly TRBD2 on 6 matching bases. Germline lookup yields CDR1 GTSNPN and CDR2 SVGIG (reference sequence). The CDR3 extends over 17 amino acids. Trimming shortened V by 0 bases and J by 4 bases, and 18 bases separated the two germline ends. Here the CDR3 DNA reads TGTGCCTGGAGTGTTAACGCGGGGCTCAGGTCCACCGGGGAGCTGTTTTTT. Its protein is CAWSVNAGLRSTGELFF.

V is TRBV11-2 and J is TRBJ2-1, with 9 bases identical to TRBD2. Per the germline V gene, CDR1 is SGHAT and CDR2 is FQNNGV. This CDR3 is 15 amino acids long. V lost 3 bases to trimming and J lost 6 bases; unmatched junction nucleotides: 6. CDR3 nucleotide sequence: TGTGCCAGCAGCTTGACTAGCGGAGCACTCAATGAGCAGTTCTTC. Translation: CASSLTSGALNEQFF.

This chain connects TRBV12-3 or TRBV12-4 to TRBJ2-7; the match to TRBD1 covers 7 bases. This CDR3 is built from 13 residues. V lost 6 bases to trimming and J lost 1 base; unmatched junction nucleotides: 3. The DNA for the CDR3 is TGTGCCAGCAGAAGGGACAGATCCTACGAGCAGTACTTC. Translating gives CASRRDRSYEQYF.

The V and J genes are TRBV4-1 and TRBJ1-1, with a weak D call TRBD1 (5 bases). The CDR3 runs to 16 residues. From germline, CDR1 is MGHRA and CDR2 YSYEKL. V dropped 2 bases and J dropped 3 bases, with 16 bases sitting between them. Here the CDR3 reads CASSQQTGGGYTEAFF. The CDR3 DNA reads TGCGCCAGCAGCCAACAAACCGGGGGGGGGTACACTGAAGCTTTCTTT.

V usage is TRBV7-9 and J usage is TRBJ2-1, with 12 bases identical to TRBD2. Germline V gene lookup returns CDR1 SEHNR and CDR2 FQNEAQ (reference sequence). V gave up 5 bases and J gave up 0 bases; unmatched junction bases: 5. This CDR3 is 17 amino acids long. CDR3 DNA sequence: TGTGCCAGCAGCCCGTCGACTAGCGGGAGCTCCTACAATGAGCAGTTCTTC. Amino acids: CASSPSTSGSSYNEQFF.

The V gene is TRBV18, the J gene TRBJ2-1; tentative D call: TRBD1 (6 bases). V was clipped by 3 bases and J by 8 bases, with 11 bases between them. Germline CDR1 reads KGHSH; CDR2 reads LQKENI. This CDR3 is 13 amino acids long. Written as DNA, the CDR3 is TGTGCCAGCTCACCTCTACAGGGTGATGAGCAGTTCTTC. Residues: CASSPLQGDEQFF.

Written as DNA, the CDR3 is TGCGCCAGCAGCCCTACAGGGGGCCCCCTTTGGAATTATGGCTACACCTTC. Amino acid sequence: CASSPTGGPLWNYGYTF. The chain is built from TRBV10-2 and TRBJ1-2; 9 positions agree with TRBD1. Germline loops: CDR1 WSHSY, CDR2 SAAADI. V shed 6 bases, J shed 5 bases, and the junction held 16 bases outside the gene matches. The CDR3 contains 17 residues.

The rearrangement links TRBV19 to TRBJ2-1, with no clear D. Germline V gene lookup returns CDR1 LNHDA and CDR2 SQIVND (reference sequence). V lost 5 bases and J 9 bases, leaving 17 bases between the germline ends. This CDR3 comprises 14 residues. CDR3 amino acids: CASSLSHSALEQFF. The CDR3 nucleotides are TGTGCCAGTAGTCTCTCGCACAGTGCCCTTGAGCAGTTCTTC.

CDR3 nucleotides: TGTGCCAGCAGTTTAGGGGAGGTGACTGAAGCTTTCTTT. Its protein is CASSLGEVTEAFF. The chain links TRBV12-3 or TRBV12-4 to TRBJ1-1, with D unclear. This CDR3 has 13 amino acids. V lost 1 base, J lost 5 bases, and 8 bases lay in between.

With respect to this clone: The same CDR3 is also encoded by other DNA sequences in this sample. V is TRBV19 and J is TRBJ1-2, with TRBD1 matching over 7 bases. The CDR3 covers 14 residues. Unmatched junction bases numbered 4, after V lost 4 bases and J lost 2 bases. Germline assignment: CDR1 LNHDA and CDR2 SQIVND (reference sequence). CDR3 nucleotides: TGTGCCAGTAGTACTGGGGACAGCAACTATGGCTACACCTTC. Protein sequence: CASSTGDSNYGYTF.

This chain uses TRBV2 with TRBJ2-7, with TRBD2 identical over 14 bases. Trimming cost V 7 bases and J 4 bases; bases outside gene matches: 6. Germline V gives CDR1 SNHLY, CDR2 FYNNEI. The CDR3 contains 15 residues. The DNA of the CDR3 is TGTGCCAGCATCGGGACTAGCGGGAGTTTTTACGAGCAGTACTTC. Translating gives CASIGTSGSFYEQYF.

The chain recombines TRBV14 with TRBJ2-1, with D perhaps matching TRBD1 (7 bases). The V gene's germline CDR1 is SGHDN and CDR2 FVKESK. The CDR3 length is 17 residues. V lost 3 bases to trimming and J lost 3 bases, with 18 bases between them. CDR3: CASSHQTGTSFYNEQFF. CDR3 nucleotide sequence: TGTGCCAGCAGCCACCAGACAGGGACTTCCTTCTACAATGAGCAGTTCTTC. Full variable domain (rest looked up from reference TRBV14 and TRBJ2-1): EAGVTQFPSHSVIEKGQTVTLRCDPISGHDNLYWYRRVMGKEIKFLLHFVKESKQDESGMPNNRFLAERTGGTYSTLKVQPAELEDSGVYFCASSHQTGTSFYNEQFFGPGTRLTVL.

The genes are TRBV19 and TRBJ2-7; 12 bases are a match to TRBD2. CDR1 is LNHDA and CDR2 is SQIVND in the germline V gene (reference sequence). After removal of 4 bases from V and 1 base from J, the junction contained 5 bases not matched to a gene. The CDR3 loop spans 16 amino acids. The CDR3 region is CASSTASGRVSYEQYF. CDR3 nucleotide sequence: TGTGCCAGTAGTACGGCTAGCGGGAGGGTTTCCTACGAGCAGTACTTC. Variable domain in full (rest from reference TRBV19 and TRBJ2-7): DGGITQSPKYLFRKEGQNVTLSCEQNLNHDAMYWYRQDPGQGLRLIYYSQIVNDFQKGDIAEGYSVSREKKESFPLTVTSAQKNPTAFYLCASSTASGRVSYEQYFGPGTRLTVT.

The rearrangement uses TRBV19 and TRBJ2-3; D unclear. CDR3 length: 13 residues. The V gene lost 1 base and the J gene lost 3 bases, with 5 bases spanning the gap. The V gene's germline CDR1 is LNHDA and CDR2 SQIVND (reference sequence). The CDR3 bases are TGTGCCAGTAGTATAGTCAGGACAGATACGCAGTATTTT. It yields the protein CASSIVRTDTQYF.

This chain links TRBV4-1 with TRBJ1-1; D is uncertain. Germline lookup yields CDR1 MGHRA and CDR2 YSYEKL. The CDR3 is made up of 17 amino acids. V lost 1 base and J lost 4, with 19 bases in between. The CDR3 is CASSQAVPGALTTEAFF. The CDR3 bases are TGCGCCAGCAGCCAAGCAGTCCCGGGAGCCCTGACCACTGAAGCTTTCTTT.

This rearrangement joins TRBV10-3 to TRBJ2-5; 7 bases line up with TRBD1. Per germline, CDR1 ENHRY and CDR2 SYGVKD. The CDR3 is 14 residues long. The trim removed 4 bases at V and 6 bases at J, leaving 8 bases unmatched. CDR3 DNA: TGTGCCATCAGTGTAGGGGACAGTAGACAGACCCAGTACTTC. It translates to CAISVGDSRQTQYF.

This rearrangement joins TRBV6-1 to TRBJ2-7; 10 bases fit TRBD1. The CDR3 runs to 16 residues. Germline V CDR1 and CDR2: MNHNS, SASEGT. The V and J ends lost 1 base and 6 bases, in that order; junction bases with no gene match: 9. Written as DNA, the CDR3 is TGTGCCAGCAGTGAAGAGGGGACAGGGGCCTTCCGCGAGCAGTACTTC. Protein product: CASSEEGTGAFREQYF.

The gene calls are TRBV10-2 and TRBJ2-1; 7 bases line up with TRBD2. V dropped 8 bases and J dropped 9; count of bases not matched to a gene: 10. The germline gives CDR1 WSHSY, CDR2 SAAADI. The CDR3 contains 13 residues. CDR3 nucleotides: TGCGCCAGCGGGGTGGCGGGAGTGGTTGAGCAGTTCTTC. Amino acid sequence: CASGVAGVVEQFF.

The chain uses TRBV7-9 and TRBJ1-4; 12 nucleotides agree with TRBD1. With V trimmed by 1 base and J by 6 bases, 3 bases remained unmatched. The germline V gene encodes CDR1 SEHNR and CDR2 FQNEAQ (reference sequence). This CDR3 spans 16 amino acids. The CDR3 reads CASSLGGQGAHEKLFF. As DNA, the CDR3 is TGTGCCAGCAGCTTAGGGGGACAGGGGGCACATGAAAAACTGTTTTTT.

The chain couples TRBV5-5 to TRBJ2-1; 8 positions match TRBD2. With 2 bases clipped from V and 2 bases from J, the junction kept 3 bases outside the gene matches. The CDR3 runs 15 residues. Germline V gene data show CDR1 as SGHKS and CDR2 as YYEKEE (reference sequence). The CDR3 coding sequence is TGTGCCAGCAGCTTAAGCGGGAGCACCTACAATGAGCAGTTCTTC. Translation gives CASSLSGSTYNEQFF.

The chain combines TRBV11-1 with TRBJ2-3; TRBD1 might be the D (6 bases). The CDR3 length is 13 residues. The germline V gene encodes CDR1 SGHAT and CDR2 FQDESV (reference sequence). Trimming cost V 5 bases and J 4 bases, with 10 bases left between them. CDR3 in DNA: TGTGCCAGCAGCCTACAGGGTCCAGATACGCAGTATTTT. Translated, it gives CASSLQGPDTQYF.

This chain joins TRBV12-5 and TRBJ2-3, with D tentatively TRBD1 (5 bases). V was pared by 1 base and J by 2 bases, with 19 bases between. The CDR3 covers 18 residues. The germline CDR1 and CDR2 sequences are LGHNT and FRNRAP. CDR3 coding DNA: TGTGCTAGTGGTTTGGCCCCGGGTGGCAGGGTGAACACAGATACGCAGTATTTT. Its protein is CASGLAPGGRVNTDTQYF.

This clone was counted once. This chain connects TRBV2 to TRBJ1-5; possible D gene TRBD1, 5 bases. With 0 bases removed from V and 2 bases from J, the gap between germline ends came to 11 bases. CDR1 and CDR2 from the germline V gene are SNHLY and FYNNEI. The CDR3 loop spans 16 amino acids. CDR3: CASSEAAGIGNQPQHF. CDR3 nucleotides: TGTGCCAGCAGTGAAGCAGCAGGGATTGGCAATCAGCCCCAGCATTTT. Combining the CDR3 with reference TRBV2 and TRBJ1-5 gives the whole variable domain EPEVTQTPSHQVTQMGQEVILRCVPISNHLYFYWYRQILGQKVEFLVSFYNNEISEKSEIFDDQFSVERPDGSNFTLKIRSTKLEDSAMYFCASSEAAGIGNQPQHFGDGTRLSIL.

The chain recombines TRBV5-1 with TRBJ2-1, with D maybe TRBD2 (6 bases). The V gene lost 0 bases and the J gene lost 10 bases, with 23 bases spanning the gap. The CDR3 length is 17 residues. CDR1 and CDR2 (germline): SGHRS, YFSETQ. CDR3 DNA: TGCGCCAGCAGCTTGGTAGGAGGGGTCTCCCCGGTAGGGGAGCAGTTCTTC. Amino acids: CASSLVGGVSPVGEQFF.